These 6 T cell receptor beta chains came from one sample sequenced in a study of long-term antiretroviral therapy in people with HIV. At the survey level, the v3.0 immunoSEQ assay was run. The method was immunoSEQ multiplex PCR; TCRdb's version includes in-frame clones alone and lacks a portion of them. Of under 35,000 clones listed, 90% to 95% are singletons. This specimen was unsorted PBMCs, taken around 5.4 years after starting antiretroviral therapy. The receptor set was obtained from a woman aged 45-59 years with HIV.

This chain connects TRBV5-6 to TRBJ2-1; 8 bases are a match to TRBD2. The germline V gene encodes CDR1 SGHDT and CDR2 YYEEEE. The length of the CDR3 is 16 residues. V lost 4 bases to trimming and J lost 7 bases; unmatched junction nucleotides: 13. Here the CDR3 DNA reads TGTGCCAGCAGCCCCGACCCCGCGGGGGGATGGAATGAGCAGTTCTTC. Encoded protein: CASSPDPAGGWNEQFF.

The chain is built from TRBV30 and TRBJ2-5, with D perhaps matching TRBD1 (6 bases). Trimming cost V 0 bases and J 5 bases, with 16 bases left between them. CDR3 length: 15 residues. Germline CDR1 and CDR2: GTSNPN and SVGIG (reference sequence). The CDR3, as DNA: TGTGCCTGGAGTGTACCCCGACAGGCCCGGGAGACCCAGTACTTC. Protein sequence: CAWSVPRQARETQYF.

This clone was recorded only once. CDR3: CSVEGGTGTYNGYTF. CDR3 coding DNA: TGCAGCGTTGAGGGGGGGACAGGGACCTATAATGGCTACACCTTC. V gene TRBV29-1 combines with J gene TRBJ1-2; 9 bases map to TRBD1. The J segment lost 6 bases and the V segment lost 3 bases, leaving 11 bases of the junction unmatched. Germline CDR1 reads SQVTM; CDR2 reads ANQGSEA. There are 15 residues in the CDR3.

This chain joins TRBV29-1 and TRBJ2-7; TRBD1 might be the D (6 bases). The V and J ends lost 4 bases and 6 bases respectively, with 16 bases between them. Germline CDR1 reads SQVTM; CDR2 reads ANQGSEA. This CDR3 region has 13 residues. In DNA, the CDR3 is TGCAGCGTTGTAGGACAGACTTCGGGCGAGCAGTACTTC. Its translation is CSVVGQTSGEQYF.

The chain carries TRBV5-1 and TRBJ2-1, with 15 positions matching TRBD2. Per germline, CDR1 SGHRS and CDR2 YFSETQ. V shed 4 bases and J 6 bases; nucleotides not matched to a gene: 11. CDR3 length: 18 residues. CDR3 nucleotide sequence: TGCGCCAGCAGCCCTAGGACTAGCGGGGGGGCAGTCCGCAATGAGCAGTTCTTC. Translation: CASSPRTSGGAVRNEQFF.

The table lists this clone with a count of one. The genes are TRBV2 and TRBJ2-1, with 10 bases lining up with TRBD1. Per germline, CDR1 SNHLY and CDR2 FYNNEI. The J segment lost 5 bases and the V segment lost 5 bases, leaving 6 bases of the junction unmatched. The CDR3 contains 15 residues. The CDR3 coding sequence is TGTGCCAGCAGTACCGGGACAGGGGCAGACAATGAGCAGTTCTTC. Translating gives CASSTGTGADNEQFF.